This entry concerns a single TCR beta chain. Source study methods: Estimation of nucleated cell counts was performed using reference gene primer amplification. Assay: immunoSEQ multiplex PCR; the TCRdb copy retains only in-frame clones and omits some. V and J calls and clone size are as listed in that table; D and trimming were resolved from the DNA. The sample lists roughly 200,000 clones, 86% occurring once. The sample belongs to a study of blood T cell repertoires in COVID-19. The overall study: PBMCs, B-cell-depleted T cells, or T cells were the source of the cDNA or gDNA that made up the material.

Trimming removed 0 bases at V and 1 base at J, with 12 bases between. CDR1 KGHSH and CDR2 LQKENI come from the germline V gene. This CDR3 has 16 residues. The age range of participants was about 18 to 95 years, with residence in about two dozen US areas. Participants were placed into cohorts based on the clinical history they reported. The chain recombines TRBV18 with TRBJ1-2; a weak D match, TRBD1 (6 bases). This clonotype originated in a middle-aged woman with acute COVID-19. Sequencing used PBMCs or T cells enriched from blood (not recorded which). CDR3 coding DNA: TGTGCCAGCTCACCACCTAGGACAGATAATAACTATGGCTACACCTTC. Its protein product is CASSPPRTDNNYGYTF.